This TCR beta chain was documented in a study of shared clonotypes between healthy human individuals. The CDR3 is 14 residues long. The germline CDR1 and CDR2 sequences are MNHNS and SASEGT. J gave up 4 bases and V 6 bases, and 7 bases lay outside the gene matches. Assay: immunoSEQ multiplex PCR; the TCRdb copy retains only in-frame clones and omits some. The data show over a million clones, approximately 80% seen once. V and J are TRBV6-1 and TRBJ2-3; TRBD2 matches 7 bases. The clonotype originates from a man aged 18 to 29 in good health. Some clones in this sample may be carry-over from other donors' samples. The specimen was memory CD4+ T cells from PBMCs. The subset here: CD45RA-negative fraction. For the CDR3, the DNA is TGTGCCAGCAGGGTTGCGGGAGTGGCAGATACGCAGTATTTT. This sequence encodes CASRVAGVADTQYF.